These T cell receptor beta chains were read from a single sample in a study of T cell responses to AZD1222 COVID-19 vaccine. Sequencing was performed with immunoSEQ multiplex PCR; in TCRdb, only in-frame clones are kept and a portion is missing. The sample lists about 140,000 clones; 90% to 95% were seen once. The sequencing used peripheral blood, collected on day 0 of AZD1222 vaccination. These receptors all come from an adult in good health. Both conserved end residues are part of each CDR3. The order of the fields is D gene, clone size, V gene, J gene, CDR3 DNA, CDR3 protein. D genes are given only for firm matches. Clone size appears in some rows only: once, few, many, or a class for an expanded clone.

>-|-|TRBV3-1/TRBV3-2|TRBJ1-5
TGTGCCAGCAGCCAGGGCGGGATAGGGAACCAGCCCCAGCATTTT
CASSQGGIGNQPQHF
>-|-|TRBV5-6|TRBJ1-1
TGTGCCAGCAGCTTCGGGGGAGGGACTGAAGCTTTCTTT
CASSFGGGTEAFF
>-|-|TRBV4-2|TRBJ1-1
TGTGCCAGCAGCCAAGGTTACAGGGACAACACTGAAGCTTTCTTT
CASSQGYRDNTEAFF
>TRBD1|-|TRBV2|TRBJ2-7
TGTGCCAGCGAGGACAGGGGAATCCACGAGCAGTACTTC
CASEDRGIHEQYF
>-|-|TRBV2|TRBJ1-2
TGTGCCAGCGTAACCGCCAACTATGGCTACACCTTC
CASVTANYGYTF
>TRBD1|-|TRBV7-9|TRBJ1-2
TGTGCCAGCAGCCCTGACACCGGGACAGGGAGATCTGGCTACACCTTC
CASSPDTGTGRSGYTF
>TRBD1|once|TRBV5-1|TRBJ1-4
TGCGCCAGCAGCCTTCGATACAGGGACAGGAGTAATGAAAAACTGTTTTTT
CASSLRYRDRSNEKLFF
>-|-|TRBV19|TRBJ1-1
TGTGCCAGTAGTGCGGACAGAAGTAACACTGAAGCTTTCTTT
CASSADRSNTEAFF
>-|-|TRBV11-2|TRBJ2-7
TGTGCCAGCAGTACAGGGGGGGTCCGCTACGAGCAGTACTTC
CASSTGGVRYEQYF
>-|-|TRBV18|TRBJ2-5
TGTGCCAGCTCACCACGAATGAGTCAAGAGACCCAGTACTTC
CASSPRMSQETQYF
>-|once|TRBV18|TRBJ2-6
TGTGCCAGCTCACCACTTCTAGTCCTATCCTCTGGGGCCAACGTCCTGACTTTC
CASSPLLVLSSGANVLTF
>TRBD2|-|TRBV5-1|TRBJ2-7
TGCGCCAGCAGCCCTGGACTAGCGGGAGAGAACGAGCAGTACTTC
CASSPGLAGENEQYF
>-|once|TRBV3-1/TRBV3-2|TRBJ1-2
TGTGCCAGCAGCAGCGGGAGTTTTCCATATGGCTACACCTTC
CASSSGSFPYGYTF
>TRBD1|-|TRBV7-3|TRBJ1-2
TGTGCCAGCAGCTTAGGACAGGGTGACTATGGCTACACCTTC
CASSLGQGDYGYTF
>-|-|TRBV24-1|TRBJ2-5
TGTGCCACCAGTGGCGGAGGCCAAGAGACCCAGTACTTC
CATSGGGQETQYF
>-|-|TRBV6-6|TRBJ1-2
TGTGCCACCCATCCGACAGCGCTCTATGGCTACACCTTC
CATHPTALYGYTF
>TRBD1|-|TRBV4-2|TRBJ1-3
TGTGCCAGCAGCCAAGATACAGGGGTTGGAAACACCATATATTTT
CASSQDTGVGNTIYF
>TRBD1|-|TRBV5-4|TRBJ1-2
TGTGCCAGCAGCGAACAGGGGGCGGGCTATGGCTACACCTTC
CASSEQGAGYGYTF
>-|-|TRBV7-3|TRBJ1-2
TGTGCCAGCAGCTTAGCTCCGGGACACGACAGGGGCTACACCTTC
CASSLAPGHDRGYTF
>-|few|TRBV28|TRBJ1-4
TGTGCCAGCACCTACCGGGGGGGGCGTATTAGAGAAAAACTGTTTTTT
CASTYRGGRIREKLFF
>-|-|TRBV9|TRBJ2-5
TGTGCCAGCAGCCCAGGGGGAGGGACCCTGAAGACCCAGTACTTC
CASSPGGGTLKTQYF
>-|-|TRBV5-8|TRBJ2-6
TGTGCCAGCAGCTTGGGTGGGTCGGGGGCCAACGTCCTGACTTTC
CASSLGGSGANVLTF
>TRBD1|-|TRBV2|TRBJ1-5
TGTGCCAGCAGTAGACAGGGGGTTACCAATCAGCCCCAGCATTTT
CASSRQGVTNQPQHF
>TRBD1|-|TRBV29-1|TRBJ1-3
TGCAGCGGGACAGGGGGCCTTGGAAACACCATATATTTT
CSGTGGLGNTIYF
>TRBD2|-|TRBV27|TRBJ2-7
TGTGCCAGCTCCGCCTCCCGGCTAGCGGGACCTTCCTACGAGCAGTACTTC
CASSASRLAGPSYEQYF
>-|once|TRBV13|TRBJ1-1
TGTGCCAGCAGCTTAGTTGGGCCGAACACTGAAGCTTTCTTT
CASSLVGPNTEAFF
>TRBD2|-|TRBV28|TRBJ2-3
TGTGCCAGCAGGCTGGGGACTAGCGGGAATACAGATACGCAGTATTTT
CASRLGTSGNTDTQYF